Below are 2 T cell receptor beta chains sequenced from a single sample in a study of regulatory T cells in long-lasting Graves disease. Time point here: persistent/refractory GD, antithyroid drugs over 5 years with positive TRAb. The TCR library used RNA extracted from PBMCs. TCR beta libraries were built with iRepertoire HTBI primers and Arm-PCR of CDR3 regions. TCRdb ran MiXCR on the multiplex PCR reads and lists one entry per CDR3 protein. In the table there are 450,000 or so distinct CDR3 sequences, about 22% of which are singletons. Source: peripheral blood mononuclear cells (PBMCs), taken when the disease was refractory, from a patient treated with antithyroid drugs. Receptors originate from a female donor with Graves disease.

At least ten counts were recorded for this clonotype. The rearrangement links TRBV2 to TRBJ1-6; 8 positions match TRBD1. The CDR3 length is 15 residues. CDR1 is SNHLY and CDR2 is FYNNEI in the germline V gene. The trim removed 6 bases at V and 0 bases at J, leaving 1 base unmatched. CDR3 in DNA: TGTGCCAGCAGCAGGGGGCCCTCCTATAATTCACCCCTCCACTTT. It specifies CASSRGPSYNSPLHF.

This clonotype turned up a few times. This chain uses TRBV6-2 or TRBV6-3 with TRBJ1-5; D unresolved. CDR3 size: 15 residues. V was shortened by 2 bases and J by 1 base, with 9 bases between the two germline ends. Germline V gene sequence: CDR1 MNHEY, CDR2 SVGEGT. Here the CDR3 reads CASSYTGISNQPQHF. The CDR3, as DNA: TGTGCCAGCAGTTACACGGGTATCAGCAATCAGCCCCAGCATTTT.